Listed here are 22 T cell receptor beta chains from one sample, sequenced in a study of cytomegalovirus exposure and HLA in healthy donors. Vbeta (60) and Jbeta (13) primers were used in the PCR. TCRdb's copy holds only in-frame clones and misses some; the assay was immunoSEQ multiplex PCR. The sample shows about 110,000 clones, over 70% of them seen only once. Sequenced material: PBMCs. These receptors came from a man aged 25-45 years in good health and CMV-seronegative.

The chain joins TRBV4-1 to TRBJ2-1; 8 nucleotides match TRBD2. Losses at the gene ends were 4 bases for V and 2 bases for J; bases not matched to a gene: 7. This CDR3 has 16 residues. Germline CDR1 reads MGHRA; CDR2 reads YSYEKL. The DNA of the CDR3 is TGCGCCAGCAGCCTGAGCGGGAGAAGCCCCTACAATGAGCAGTTCTTC. It is translated as CASSLSGRSPYNEQFF.

This clone is categorized as medium-sized. The chain recombines TRBV6-6 with TRBJ2-1; D unresolved. V lost 5 bases and J 7 bases, leaving 9 bases between the germline ends. CDR1 MNHNY and CDR2 SVGAGI come from the germline V gene (reference sequence). CDR3 length: 12 amino acids. CDR3 loop: CASSRPRNEQFF. The CDR3 DNA reads as TGTGCCAGCAGTCGTCCCCGGAATGAGCAGTTCTTC.

This clone was counted a single time. This chain connects TRBV28 to TRBJ2-5; TRBD2 might be the D (5 bases). Germline loops: CDR1 MDHEN, CDR2 SYDVKM. The CDR3 spans 17 residues. Trimming removed 6 bases at V and 1 base at J, with 21 bases between. The CDR3 region is CASSLPLRATGQETQYF. The CDR3 DNA reads as TGTGCCAGCAGCCTTCCCCTGCGGGCGACGGGCCAAGAGACCCAGTACTTC.

V is TRBV5-1 and J is TRBJ2-1; the match to TRBD2 covers 7 bases. Germline CDR1 and CDR2: SGHRS and YFSETQ. The CDR3 consists of 13 residues. V lost 4 bases, J lost 6 bases, and 4 bases stayed unmatched. CDR3 in DNA: TGCGCCAGCAGCCCCCCTAGCGGCAATGAGCAGTTCTTC. Its protein product is CASSPPSGNEQFF.

The rearrangement uses TRBV11-1 and TRBJ2-2; 10 positions match TRBD2. Germline values: CDR1 SGHAT, CDR2 FQDESV (reference sequence). Trimming cost V 1 base and J 1 base; bases outside gene matches: 6. The CDR3 is 18 amino acids. CDR3: CASSLEASGGVNTGELFF. DNA for the CDR3: TGTGCCAGCAGCTTAGAAGCTAGCGGGGGAGTGAACACCGGGGAGCTGTTTTTT.

V gene TRBV4-1 combines with J gene TRBJ2-3, with 8 bases matching TRBD2. This CDR3 is 17 amino acids long. Germline CDR1 and CDR2: MGHRA and YSYEKL. J lost 1 base, V lost 3 bases, and 9 bases had no gene match. CDR3 in amino acids: CASSQRTSLARTDTQYF. DNA of the CDR3: TGCGCCAGCAGCCAGAGGACTAGCCTAGCCCGCACAGATACGCAGTATTTT.

This clone appeared a single time. The junction differs from germline at one of its ends, possibly a read error. The rearrangement joins TRBV7-7 to TRBJ2-2; D call uncertain. The CDR3 is made up of 15 amino acids. Germline V gives CDR1 SSHAT, CDR2 FNYEAQ (reference sequence). CDR3 region: CASSPGPGPPGELFF. CDR3 coding DNA: TGTGCTAGCAGCCCGGGTCCGGGTCCCCCCGGGGAGCTGTTTTTT.

Worth noting for this clone: The junction departs from germline at one end; a sequencing error may be responsible. The chain uses TRBV7-8 and TRBJ1-2; TRBD1 is a possible D gene (5 bases). CDR3 length: 14 amino acids. Germline CDR1 SGHVS, CDR2 FQNEAQ. The CDR3 DNA reads TGTGCCAGCAGCTCGGGACTGATTAACCATGGCTACACCTTC. Residues: CASSSGLINHGYTF.

This clone was observed a handful of times. The gene calls are TRBV6-5 and TRBJ2-7; 7 positions match TRBD1. Germline CDR1 and CDR2: MNHEY and SVGAGI. The CDR3 runs to 12 residues. Losses at the gene ends were 8 bases for V and 5 bases for J; bases not matched to a gene: 6. The CDR3, as DNA: TGTGCCAGCTCCCGGACAGGTAACGAGCAGTACTTC. Protein sequence: CASSRTGNEQYF.

The V call is TRBV19, the J call TRBJ1-2; D is perhaps TRBD1 (6 bases). CDR1 and CDR2 (germline): LNHDA, SQIVND (reference sequence). With 4 bases removed from V and 12 bases from J, the gap between germline ends came to 18 bases. CDR3 length equals 13 residues. Here the CDR3 reads CASSSGTGRGNTF. Here the CDR3 DNA reads TGTGCCAGTAGTAGCGGTACAGGGCGCGGCAACACCTTC.

The chain recombines TRBV28 with TRBJ2-7; 7 nucleotides align to TRBD1. The CDR3 length is 14 residues. CDR1 and CDR2 (germline): MDHEN, SYDVKM. The ends lost 5 bases at V and 1 base at J; junction bases unmatched: 5. The DNA of the CDR3 is TGTGCCAGCAGTCCAGCAGGGGGTTCCTACGAGCAGTACTTC. Translated: CASSPAGGSYEQYF.

The chain carries TRBV30 and TRBJ2-3; D may be TRBD2 (7 bases). The CDR3 spans 17 residues. V was trimmed by 2 bases and J by 0 bases, leaving 18 bases between them. From germline, CDR1 is GTSNPN and CDR2 SVGIG (reference sequence). The DNA for the CDR3 is TGTGCCTGGAGTCCCGGATCCGGGGGGCGTAGCACAGATACGCAGTATTTT. It yields the protein CAWSPGSGGRSTDTQYF. The whole variable domain, filled in from reference TRBV30 and TRBJ2-3, reads SQTIHQWPATLVQPVGSPLSLECTVEGTSNPNLYWYRQAAGRGLQLLFYSVGIGQISSEVPQNLSASRPQDRQFILSSKKLLLSDSGFYLCAWSPGSGGRSTDTQYFGPGTRLTVL.

This chain connects TRBV6-4 to TRBJ2-7; D is perhaps TRBD2 (6 bases). The germline V gene has CDR1 MRHNA and CDR2 SNTAGT. The length of the CDR3 is 15 residues. Deletions cut 7 bases from V and 4 bases from J, with 20 bases between. The DNA for the CDR3 is TGTGCCAGCACTCTAGTATTAGGTAGCGGATACGAGCAGTACTTC. This sequence encodes CASTLVLGSGYEQYF.

This chain joins TRBV6-5 and TRBJ1-1, with no clear D. Germline loops: CDR1 MNHEY, CDR2 SVGAGI. V gave up 8 bases and J gave up 1 base, with 11 bases separating them. The CDR3 sequence is 13 residues long. The CDR3 here is CASVKAGNTEAFF. The CDR3 DNA reads as TGTGCCAGCGTTAAGGCGGGGAACACTGAAGCTTTCTTT.

A note on this clone: The sample carries other DNA sequences with the same CDR3. The rearrangement joins TRBV15 to TRBJ1-1; D gene unclear. V was shortened by 1 base and J by 1 base, with 10 bases between the two germline ends. CDR1 LNHNV and CDR2 YYDKDF come from the germline V gene (reference sequence). CDR3 size: 15 residues. The CDR3 DNA sequence: TGTGCCACCAGCAGAGCTCCAGGTACGAACACTGAAGCTTTCTTT. Translated: CATSRAPGTNTEAFF.

This CDR3 reads CASSLPSPAGETQYF. The DNA of the CDR3 is TGCGCCAGCAGCCTCCCGAGTCCGGCGGGGGAGACCCAGTACTTC. This chain uses TRBV10-2 with TRBJ2-5; D may be TRBD2 (6 bases). This CDR3 spans 15 amino acids. Germline values: CDR1 WSHSY, CDR2 SAAADI. Between the trimmed V and J ends, which lost 6 bases and 5 bases, there was a span of 19 bases.

The chain is built from TRBV28 and TRBJ1-1, with 9 bases that match TRBD1. This CDR3 spans 17 amino acids. J was trimmed by 7 bases and V by 6 bases; bases with no gene match: 18. Germline V CDR1 and CDR2: MDHEN, SYDVKM. CDR3 residues: CASSGMTGGSKAGEAFF. The CDR3 nucleotides read TGTGCCAGCAGCGGAATGACAGGGGGAAGTAAGGCAGGTGAAGCTTTCTTT.

In its sample, this clone was seen a few times. CDR3 residues: CASRDSGGTEAFF. The CDR3 region has the DNA TGTGCCAGCCGGGACAGTGGGGGGACTGAAGCTTTCTTT. The chain links TRBV6-1 to TRBJ1-1; TRBD1 agrees at 7 bases. The CDR3 totals 13 residues. Germline trimming cut 8 bases from V and 5 bases from J; bases unmatched to any gene: 8. In germline, CDR1 is MNHNS, CDR2 SASEGT.

This clone occurred a few times. The chain recombines TRBV6-5 with TRBJ1-1; D uncertain. CDR1 and CDR2 from the germline V gene are MNHEY and SVGAGI. The CDR3 contains 12 residues. V was clipped by 1 base and J by 8 bases, with 8 bases between them. CDR3 sequence: CASSYLAGEAFF. The CDR3 DNA follows: TGTGCCAGCAGTTACTTAGCCGGAGAAGCTTTCTTT.

This chain joins TRBV28 and TRBJ2-1; tentatively, D is TRBD2 (6 bases). CDR1 and CDR2 (germline): MDHEN, SYDVKM. This CDR3 is 14 amino acids long. V was trimmed by 8 bases and J by 6 bases, leaving 17 bases between them. Written as DNA, the CDR3 is TGTGCCAGCTCCCCCGGCGGGGACGGCAATGAGCAGTTCTTC. This encodes CASSPGGDGNEQFF.

The V gene is TRBV19, the J gene TRBJ2-2; TRBD2 matches at 12 bases. Germline V gives CDR1 LNHDA, CDR2 SQIVND (reference sequence). V gave up 5 bases and J gave up 7 bases; unmatched junction bases: 8. The CDR3 totals 16 residues. CDR3 protein: CASSLSSGRAVGELFF. The CDR3 coding sequence is TGTGCCAGTAGTTTGTCTAGCGGGAGGGCCGTCGGGGAGCTGTTTTTT.

The chain links TRBV30 to TRBJ2-3, with D perhaps TRBD2 (6 bases). Trimming took off 7 bases at V and 4 bases at J, with 12 bases between the two ends. Germline V CDR1 and CDR2: GTSNPN, SVGIG (reference sequence). The CDR3 has 12 amino acids. Here the CDR3 DNA reads TGTGCCTCAGGCCGGGGGTCAGATACGCAGTATTTT. Translating it yields CASGRGSDTQYF.